This TCR beta chain was observed in a study of blood T cell repertoires in COVID-19. Study in general: The study drew acute and convalescent COVID-19 samples from the United States, Italy and Spain.

Only one count was recorded for this clone. The germline V gene has CDR1 DFQATT and CDR2 SNEGSKA (reference sequence). CDR3 length: 11 residues. Trimming left V 1 base short and J 7 bases short, with 5 bases between. Per the authors' pipeline: Estimation of nucleated cell counts was performed using reference gene primer amplification. Sequenced by immunoSEQ multiplex PCR; TCRdb stores in-frame clones only, minus some. V, J and clone size were drawn from that table, and D and trimming were deduced from the DNA. The sample yields approximately 150,000 clones, around 84% seen once. The chain couples TRBV20-1 to TRBJ2-1; no definite D call. The sequenced sample consisted of peripheral blood. This sequence was found in a woman aged 50 to 60 in a cohort sampled during active or convalescent COVID-19. This chain's CDR3 is CSARGVNEQFF. For the CDR3, the DNA is TGCAGTGCTAGAGGCGTGAATGAGCAGTTCTTC.